The clone carrying this T cell receptor beta chain came up many times. Its specificity is not known. The data derive from a study of T-cell reconstitution after alpha-beta-depleted transplantation in children. Study-wide results and limits: By about two months after transplant, alpha-beta T cells reportedly arose from several hundred graft clones that had expanded. Once a year had passed after transplant, T-cell counts and diversity came mostly from newly produced T cells. Surviving recipient T cells and thymic progenitors accounted for the high day-60 TCRbeta diversity observed in some patients.

Preparing the TCRbeta library involved the use of unique molecular identifiers. A single record per CDR3 protein comes from TCRdb applying MiXCR to the PCR reads. This table holds fewer than 350,000 distinct CDR3 sequences, around a tenth found once. The sample consisted of peripheral blood, taken 180 days after TCRalphabeta/CD19-depleted stem cell transplant. This TCR came from a male patient aged 2-10 years who had a stem cell transplant for chronic granulomatous disease, so the T cells may come from the graft donor.

The CDR3 DNA is TGTGCCAGCAGCACTCTAGCGGGAGTGGCAGATACGCAGTATTTT. This encodes CASSTLAGVADTQYF. The chain joins TRBV7-2 to TRBJ2-3, with 10 nucleotides matching TRBD2. Germline lookup yields CDR1 SGHTA and CDR2 FQGNSA. There are 15 residues in the CDR3. V shed 5 bases and J 4 bases; nucleotides not matched to a gene: 6.